Below, 12 T cell receptor beta chains from the same sample are listed, as sequenced in a study of radiation and T cells in renal cell carcinoma. The repertoire was sequenced with immunoSEQ multiplex PCR; TCRdb's copy has only in-frame clones and lacks some. The table records around 86,000 clones, around 85% of them present only once. Time point defined: blood 2 weeks post-SBRT. Stated treatment: 15 Gy SBRT to primary tumor, nephrectomy 4 weeks later. Sequencing was performed on blood, taken from a patient whose treatment included radiotherapy and nephrectomy. These receptors all stem from a woman aged 45-65 years with renal cell carcinoma.

V and J are TRBV2 and TRBJ1-1, with D perhaps TRBD1 (5 bases). The CDR3 totals 15 residues. Trimming took off 8 bases at V and 2 bases at J, with 18 bases between the two ends. Germline V CDR1 and CDR2: SNHLY, FYNNEI. Here the CDR3 DNA reads TGTGCCAGCCGAGGCGCCAGGGTAGATAACACTGAAGCTTTCTTT. It specifies CASRGARVDNTEAFF.

This clone was picked up one time. The genes are TRBV29-1 and TRBJ2-3; 10 bases map to TRBD2. Germline CDR1 is SQVTM and CDR2 is ANQGSEA. V was clipped by 3 bases and J by 3 bases; unmatched bases: 3. The CDR3 covers 14 residues. The CDR3 sequence is CSVDTSGITDTQYF. The CDR3 coding sequence is TGCAGCGTTGATACTAGCGGGATAACAGATACGCAGTATTTT.

This chain links TRBV7-2 with TRBJ2-7; 10 bases line up with TRBD2. The junction had 2 bases not matched to a gene; V was cut back by 2 bases and J by 1 base. In germline, CDR1 is SGHTA, CDR2 FQGNSA. This CDR3 has 15 amino acids. For the CDR3, the DNA is TGTGCCAGCAGCTTAAGCGGGAGGGCGTCCTACGAGCAGTACTTC. It is translated as CASSLSGRASYEQYF.

The chain combines TRBV28 with TRBJ1-2; TRBD1 agrees at 9 bases. CDR3 size: 14 residues. Germline-derived CDR1 and CDR2 are MDHEN and SYDVKM. With 6 bases clipped from V and 1 base from J, the junction kept 3 bases outside the gene matches. CDR3 sequence reads: CASRATGGNYGYTF. In DNA form, the CDR3 reads TGTGCCAGCAGGGCGACAGGGGGTAACTATGGCTACACCTTC.

J is TRBJ1-1 and V is TRBV5-1; 8 bases align to TRBD1. CDR3 length: 15 residues. The V and J ends lost 2 bases and 1 base, in that order; junction bases with no gene match: 4. Germline assignment: CDR1 SGHRS and CDR2 YFSETQ. As DNA, the CDR3 is TGCGCCAGCAGCTTAGGACAGGGCACGAACACTGAAGCTTTCTTT. It specifies CASSLGQGTNTEAFF.

The chain has TRBV9 and TRBJ2-1, with a possible D match to TRBD2 (5 bases). The CDR3 runs to 16 residues. Germline V gene lookup returns CDR1 SGDLS and CDR2 YYNGEE. Deletions cut 0 bases from V and 3 bases from J, with 13 bases between. CDR3 nucleotides: TGTGCCAGCAGCGTAGGGATGGGAGAGGGCTACAATGAGCAGTTCTTC. The encoded protein is CASSVGMGEGYNEQFF.

V usage is TRBV6-5 and J usage is TRBJ2-5; D ambiguous. The J call is in doubt because the DNA end fits TRBJ2-7 better. Germline CDR1 reads MNHEY; CDR2 reads SVGAGI. The CDR3 totals 9 residues. The CDR3, as DNA: TGTGCCAGGAGATACGAGCAGTACTTC. Amino acids: CARRYEQYF.

This clone was picked up one time. The chain combines TRBV18 with TRBJ2-6; D might be TRBD1 (6 bases). Trimming cost V 4 bases and J 0 bases, with 10 bases left between them. The germline gives CDR1 KGHSH, CDR2 LQKENI. This CDR3 spans 16 amino acids. This CDR3 reads CASSRGQSSGANVLTF. CDR3 bases: TGTGCCAGCTCACGGGGACAAAGCTCTGGGGCCAACGTCCTGACTTTC. Together with reference TRBV18 and TRBJ2-6, the CDR3 gives the full variable domain: NAGVMQNPRHLVRRRGQEARLRCSPMKGHSHVYWYRQLPEEGLKFMVYLQKENIIDESGMPKERFSAEFPKEGPSILRIQQVVRGDSAAYFCASSRGQSSGANVLTFGAGSRLTVL.

DNA for the CDR3: TGTGCCAGCTCCTGGGGCGTCAGTGGGGCCAACGTCCTGACTTTC. It is translated as CASSWGVSGANVLTF. V usage is TRBV2 and J usage is TRBJ2-6; weak D call: TRBD1 (5 bases). Germline V lookup: CDR1 SNHLY, CDR2 FYNNEI. The germline V and J ends were trimmed by 8 bases and 3 bases, with 14 bases remaining between them. The CDR3 spans 15 residues. The full variable domain, completed using reference TRBV2 and TRBJ2-6, is EPEVTQTPSHQVTQMGQEVILRCVPISNHLYFYWYRQILGQKVEFLVSFYNNEISEKSEIFDDQFSVERPDGSNFTLKIRSTKLEDSAMYFCASSWGVSGANVLTFGAGSRLTVL.

V and J are TRBV11-1 and TRBJ1-1; TRBD1 aligns across 8 bases. Germline V gene data show CDR1 as SGHAT and CDR2 as FQDESV (reference sequence). V lost 4 bases and J lost 1; bases outside the gene matches: 5. This CDR3 is built from 15 residues. CDR3 DNA sequence: TGTGCCAGCAGCTCCCTGACAGGGGAGAACACTGAAGCTTTCTTT. Its protein product is CASSSLTGENTEAFF.

The chain links TRBV18 to TRBJ1-1; no clear D. The CDR3 runs to 12 residues. V was pared by 1 base and J by 1 base, with 1 base between. Germline assignment: CDR1 KGHSH and CDR2 LQKENI. Here the CDR3 reads CASSPRNTEAFF. CDR3 nucleotide sequence: TGTGCCAGCTCACCACGGAACACTGAAGCTTTCTTT.

The chain employs TRBV28 and TRBJ2-3, with 11 positions matching TRBD1. Trimming cost V 5 bases and J 2 bases; bases outside gene matches: 9. CDR1 is MDHEN and CDR2 is SYDVKM in the germline V gene. This CDR3 has 17 amino acids. The CDR3 coding sequence is TGTGCCAGCAGTCTCCGGGACAGGGGGATTGTCACAGATACGCAGTATTTT. Its protein is CASSLRDRGIVTDTQYF. The full variable domain, rest sourced from reference TRBV28 and TRBJ2-3, is DVKVTQSSRYLVKRTGEKVFLECVQDMDHENMFWYRQDPGLGLRLIYFSYDVKMKEKGDIPEGYSVSREKKERFSLILESASTNQTSMYLCASSLRDRGIVTDTQYFGPGTRLTVL.